This entry lists 3 T cell receptor beta chains sequenced from one sample in a study of blood T cells in healthy people across ages. Then a second PCR, running about 6 to 11 cycles, was carried out with a sample-barcoded 5' primer and a J-beta primer mix. TCRdb redid the calling of the 5' RACE reads with MiXCR, one entry per CDR3 protein. Of roughly 1.7 million distinct CDR3 sequences in the sample, roughly 32% were seen once. The source material was blood. Receptors originate from a woman younger than 45 in good health.

This sequence joins TRBV5-1 and TRBJ2-6; D is ambiguous. This CDR3 region has 15 residues. Deletions cut 1 base from V and 4 bases from J, with 9 bases between. Germline lookup yields CDR1 SGHRS and CDR2 YFSETQ. The CDR3, as DNA: TGCGCCAGCAGCTTGTCCGGGTACGGGGCCAACGTCCTGACTTTC. It encodes CASSLSGYGANVLTF. The whole variable domain, remainder taken from reference TRBV5-1 and TRBJ2-6, is KAGVTQTPRYLIKTRGQQVTLSCSPISGHRSVSWYQQTPGQGLQFLFEYFSETQRNKGNFPGRFSGRQFSNSRSEMNVSTLELGDSALYLCASSLSGYGANVLTFGAGSRLTVL.

This chain links TRBV7-9 with TRBJ1-1; a possible D gene is TRBD1 (6 bases). CDR1 is SEHNR, CDR2 FQNEAQ, per germline (reference sequence). This CDR3 has 15 residues. V lost 3 bases and J 5 bases, leaving 16 bases between the germline ends. For the CDR3, the DNA is TGTGCCAGCAGCTTTGGGGCAACAGGGAATACTGAAGCTTTCTTT. Its translation: CASSFGATGNTEAFF.

This chain joins TRBV2 and TRBJ2-4; TRBD2 matches at 11 bases. The ends lost 4 bases at V and 13 bases at J; junction bases unmatched: 15. The CDR3 loop spans 16 amino acids. Germline V CDR1 and CDR2: SNHLY, FYNNEI. The CDR3 region has the DNA TGTGCCAGCAGTGTAGGACCGACTAGCGGGACGGGGGAGCAGTACTTC. It yields the protein CASSVGPTSGTGEQYF.